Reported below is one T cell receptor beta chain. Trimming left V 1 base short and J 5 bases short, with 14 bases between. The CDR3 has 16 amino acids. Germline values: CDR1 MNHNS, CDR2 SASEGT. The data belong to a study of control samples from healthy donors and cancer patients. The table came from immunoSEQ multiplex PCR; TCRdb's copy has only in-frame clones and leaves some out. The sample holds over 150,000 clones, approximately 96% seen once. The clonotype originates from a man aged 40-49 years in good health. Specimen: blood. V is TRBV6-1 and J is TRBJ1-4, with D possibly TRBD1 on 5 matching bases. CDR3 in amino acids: CASSEGPGLPNEKLFF. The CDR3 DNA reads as TGTGCCAGCAGTGAAGGGCCAGGGCTGCCCAATGAAAAACTGTTTTTT.